Below, one T cell receptor beta chain is given with its context. This entry is derived from a study of blood T cell repertoires in COVID-19. Clones were sequenced by immunoSEQ multiplex PCR, and TCRdb holds only the in-frame ones, with some missing. The sample lists about 100,000 clones, more than 85% occurring once. V gave up 2 bases and J gave up 4 bases; unmatched junction bases: 8. Germline V gene sequence: CDR1 SGHKS, CDR2 YYEKEE (reference sequence). CDR3 length: 15 residues. The chain joins TRBV5-5 to TRBJ1-1, with 7 positions matching TRBD1. The receptor was derived from a man in his thirties or forties in a cohort sampled during active COVID-19. Input material: peripheral blood. The CDR3 DNA follows: TGTGCCAGCAGCTTCAACGGGGCAGGGGGCACTGAAGCTTTCTTT. Encoded protein: CASSFNGAGGTEAFF.